This T cell receptor (beta chain) was observed in a study of control samples from healthy donors and cancer patients. Sequencing used immunoSEQ multiplex PCR; TCRdb keeps in-frame clones, though not all of them. The sample has about 410,000 clones, 75% to 95% seen once. The CDR3 contains 16 residues. The source of this sequence is a man in his forties with head and neck cancer. The V and J genes are TRBV21-1 and TRBJ2-5; TRBD1, the D gene given by the table, was not confirmed from the DNA. TRBV21-1 is shown as a pseudogene. Sequencing was performed on PBMCs. The CDR3 nucleotides read TGTGCCAGCAACTCAAATCGACATTTGGTCCTCGAGACCCAGTACTTC. Its protein product is CASNSNRHLVLETQYF.